This TCR beta chain was profiled in a study of T cell repertoires in cytomegalovirus infection. Via MiXCR, TCRdb re-called the reads, giving one row per CDR3 protein. The sample consists of around 540,000 distinct CDR3 sequences, roughly a third of them appearing once. V was shortened by 3 bases and J by 3 bases, with 15 bases between the two germline ends. The length of the CDR3 is 15 residues. Germline CDR1 is MGHDK and CDR2 is SYGVNS. With respect to this clonotype: The antigen remains undetermined.

This rearrangement joins TRBV25-1 to TRBJ2-7, with D unresolved. The source of this sequence is a human donor in good health (CMV status not recorded). Some clones in this sample may be carry-over from other donors' samples. The starting material was cultured PBMCs, obtained from culture after CMV antigen stimulation. The CDR3 nucleotides are TGTGCCAGCAGTGATAAGTATTATCCCTTCTACGAGCAGTACTTC. As protein: CASSDKYYPFYEQYF.